Below, 10 T cell receptor beta chains from the same sample are listed, as sequenced in a study of graft-versus-host responses after intestinal transplantation. TCRdb's copy holds only in-frame clones and misses some; the assay was immunoSEQ multiplex PCR. The sample has about 97,000 clones, roughly 90% seen once. Sample: PBMCs, taken roughly 450 days after intestinal transplant. These receptor sequences come from a human patient who received an intestinal transplant, so some T cells may come from the graft donor.

The gene calls are TRBV7-2 and TRBJ2-7; D ambiguous. With 1 base removed from V and 0 bases from J, the gap between germline ends came to 10 bases. This CDR3 comprises 15 residues. Per germline, CDR1 SGHTA and CDR2 FQGNSA. CDR3 sequence: CASSLGASNSYEQYF. DNA of the CDR3: TGTGCCAGCAGCTTAGGGGCTTCAAACTCCTACGAGCAGTACTTC.

This clone was observed a single time. CDR3 residues: CASSPGMDTQYF. The CDR3 nucleotides read TGTGCCAGCAGCCCAGGGATGGATACGCAGTATTTT. This chain joins TRBV13 and TRBJ2-3; D is perhaps TRBD1 (5 bases). Per germline, CDR1 PRHDT and CDR2 FYEKMQ (reference sequence). The CDR3 consists of 12 residues. V was shortened by 5 bases and J by 6 bases, with 9 bases between the two germline ends.

V and J are TRBV12-5 and TRBJ2-7; no firm D call. Trimming removed 0 bases at V and 2 bases at J, with 8 bases between. The CDR3 sequence is 14 residues long. CDR1 and CDR2 from the germline V gene are LGHNT and FRNRAP. The DNA for the CDR3 is TGTGCTAGTGGTTTGGTACCGGGTCCCTACGAGCAGTACTTC. Protein product: CASGLVPGPYEQYF.

This clone was seen a single time. The CDR3 bases are TGTGCCAGCAGCTTAGCAAACAAGGACGAGCAGTACTTC. This sequence encodes CASSLANKDEQYF. The chain uses TRBV7-9 and TRBJ2-7; D is uncertain. CDR1 is SEHNR, CDR2 FQNEAQ, per germline (reference sequence). The CDR3 consists of 13 residues. The ends were cut back, 0 bases at V and 5 bases at J, with 8 bases in the middle.

The chain carries TRBV27 and TRBJ1-1; D remains ambiguous. Trimming removed 7 bases from V and 1 base from J, with 13 bases in between. This CDR3 has 14 residues. The germline V gene has CDR1 MNHEY and CDR2 SMNVEV (reference sequence). CDR3 protein: CASNPARPNTEAFF. CDR3 sequence (DNA): TGTGCCAGCAACCCGGCAAGACCGAACACTGAAGCTTTCTTT.

The chain is built from TRBV27 and TRBJ2-7; tentative D call: TRBD2 (6 bases). Trimming took off 3 bases at V and 2 bases at J, with 8 bases between the two ends. The CDR3 has 13 amino acids. Germline loops: CDR1 MNHEY, CDR2 SMNVEV (reference sequence). In DNA form, the CDR3 reads TGTGCCAGCAGTTTTGGGGGGACCTACGAGCAGTACTTC. Amino acid sequence: CASSFGGTYEQYF.

The chain uses TRBV25-1 and TRBJ2-5; D is possibly TRBD1 (6 bases). CDR3 size: 14 residues. V gave up 1 base and J gave up 3 bases, with 9 bases separating them. Per germline, CDR1 MGHDK and CDR2 SYGVNS. This CDR3 is CASSEWSGEETQYF. DNA of the CDR3: TGTGCCAGCAGTGAATGGTCAGGGGAAGAGACCCAGTACTTC. Based on the CDR3 plus reference TRBV25-1 and TRBJ2-5, the full variable domain is EADIYQTPRYLVIGTGKKITLECSQTMGHDKMYWYQQDPGMELHLIHYSYGVNSTEKGDLSSESTVSRIRTEHFPLTLESARPSHTSQYLCASSEWSGEETQYFGPGTRLLVL.

This clone was found once. The CDR3, as DNA: TGTGCCAGCTCACCCCCCGGAGGGGGGAACACTGAAGCTTTCTTT. It specifies CASSPPGGGNTEAFF. The chain has TRBV18 and TRBJ1-1; perhaps TRBD1 as D (6 bases). CDR1 KGHSH and CDR2 LQKENI come from the germline V gene. The CDR3 has 15 amino acids. With 3 bases removed from V and 1 base from J, the gap between germline ends came to 12 bases.

The V and J genes are TRBV6-5 and TRBJ1-1; TRBD1 agrees at 7 bases. Per the germline V gene, CDR1 is MNHEY and CDR2 is SVGAGI. V shed 5 bases and J 4 bases; nucleotides not matched to a gene: 4. The CDR3 has 13 amino acids. The CDR3 bases are TGTGCCAGCAGTACCAGGGGGGGCACTGAAGCTTTCTTT. Encoded protein: CASSTRGGTEAFF.

CDR3 loop: CASSQGQLGLAGANSYNEQFF. The CDR3 DNA is TGTGCCAGCAGCCAAGGTCAGTTGGGACTAGCGGGGGCAAACTCCTACAATGAGCAGTTCTTC. The chain uses TRBV4-2 and TRBJ2-1, with TRBD2 identical over 14 bases. J lost 0 bases, V lost 1 base, and 11 bases had no gene match. This CDR3 region has 21 residues. Germline CDR1 reads LGHNA; CDR2 reads YNFKEQ.